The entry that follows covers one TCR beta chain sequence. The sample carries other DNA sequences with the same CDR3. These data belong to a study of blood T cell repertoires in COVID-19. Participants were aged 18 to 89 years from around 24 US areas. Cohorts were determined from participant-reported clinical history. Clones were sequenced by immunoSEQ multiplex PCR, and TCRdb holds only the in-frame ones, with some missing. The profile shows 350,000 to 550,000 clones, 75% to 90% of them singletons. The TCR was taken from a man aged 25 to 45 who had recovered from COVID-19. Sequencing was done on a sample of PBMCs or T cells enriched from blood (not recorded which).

The chain's CDR3 is CASSPPGLAYEQYF. The CDR3 DNA is TGTGCCAGCTCACCGCCGGGACTAGCCTACGAGCAGTACTTC. The V call is TRBV18, the J call TRBJ2-7; 8 nucleotides align to TRBD2. The junction had 3 bases not matched to a gene; V was cut back by 3 bases and J by 2 bases. CDR3 length: 14 residues. Germline CDR1 is KGHSH and CDR2 is LQKENI.